Listed below are T cell receptor beta chains from one sample, sequenced in a study of patients and donors after allogeneic stem cell transplantation. TCRdb reanalysed the RT-PCR reads using MiXCR and keeps one entry per CDR3 protein. The sample contains 190,000 or so distinct CDR3 sequences, around 40% of which appear only once. The material sequenced was blood, either unsorted or a sorted T cell fraction (not recorded which). The source of these receptors is a human donor who was either an allogeneic HSCT recipient or a stem cell or donor lymphocyte infusion donor (not recorded which). It is not recorded whose cells these are; they may come from a transplant donor. CDR3s include the opening cysteine and the closing phenylalanine or tryptophan. D genes are given only for firm matches. Size values are once, few and many counts, or a class for expanded clones, and some rows have none.

d_call,j_call,clone_size,v_call,cdr3_nt,cdr3_aa
NA,TRBJ1-1,NA,TRBV2,TGTGCCGGCGCGCCGACAGGGAACACTGAAGCTTTCTTT,CAGAPTGNTEAFF
NA,TRBJ2-3,NA,TRBV10-3,TGTGCCATCAGTGGAGTAGGGGATACGCAGTATTTT,CAISGVGDTQYF
NA,TRBJ1-1,few,TRBV27,TGTGCCAGCAGTTTTGCGGGGGACTCTGAAGCTTTCTTT,CASSFAGDSEAFF
NA,TRBJ1-2,few,TRBV5-6,TGTGCCAGCAGCTTGCCAGGCAGAAACTATGGCTACACCTTC,CASSLPGRNYGYTF
NA,TRBJ1-2,few,TRBV24-1,TGTGCCACCAGTGACCCCCCGACACCTTATGGCTACACCTTC,CATSDPPTPYGYTF
TRBD1,TRBJ2-3,few,TRBV7-2,TGTGCCAGCAGCAAAGGACAGGTCATCTTCACAGATACGCAGTATTTT,CASSKGQVIFTDTQYF
NA,TRBJ1-5,NA,TRBV10-3,TGTGCCATCAGCCCCGGGCCATATAGCAATCAGCCCCAGCATTTT,CAISPGPYSNQPQHF
NA,TRBJ1-6,NA,TRBV10-3,TGTGCCATCAGTGTTGGGGGTTCACCCCTCCACTTT,CAISVGGSPLHF
NA,TRBJ1-4,NA,TRBV11-2,TGTGCCAGCAGCTTAGGGCAGGGGAGGCAAAAACTGTTTTTT,CASSLGQGRQKLFF
NA,TRBJ1-1,few,TRBV28,TGTGCCAGCAGCAGACAGGCTACGGAAGCTTTCTTT,CASSRQATEAFF
NA,TRBJ1-2,few,TRBV3-1,TGTGCCAGCAGCCAGGCTGGGGAGGGCTACACCTTC,CASSQAGEGYTF
NA,TRBJ2-6,few,TRBV24-1,TGTGCCACCAGGGGGACCGGGGCCAACGTCCTGACTTTC,CATRGTGANVLTF
NA,TRBJ1-5,NA,TRBV27,TGTGCCAGCAGTTTATCTCCTAGCAATCAGCCCCAGCATTTT,CASSLSPSNQPQHF
NA,TRBJ2-1,NA,TRBV12-3/TRBV12-4,TGTGCCAGCACCCCCGGACGGCAGACCTACAATGAGCAGTTCTTC,CASTPGRQTYNEQFF
NA,TRBJ2-7,NA,TRBV12-3/TRBV12-4,TGTGCCAGCAGTTTGGGGGGGACAGGGCAGTACTTC,CASSLGGTGQYF
TRBD1,TRBJ1-5,few,TRBV12-3/TRBV12-4,TGTGCCAGCAGGGGGACAGATAGCAATCAGCCCCAGCATTTT,CASRGTDSNQPQHF
NA,TRBJ2-7,NA,TRBV6-2/TRBV6-3,TGTGCCAGCAGCCGGCTATCCTACGAGCAGTACTTC,CASSRLSYEQYF
TRBD2,TRBJ2-2,once,TRBV4-3,TGCGCCAGCAGCCAAGGTAGACTAGCGAGAGATACCACCGGGGAGCTGTTTTTT,CASSQGRLARDTTGELFF
TRBD2,TRBJ2-3,NA,TRBV4-1,TGCGCCAGCAGCAAAGGTGCGACTAGCGGGGAAACTGATACGCAGTATTTT,CASSKGATSGETDTQYF
NA,TRBJ1-6,NA,TRBV12-3/TRBV12-4,TGTGCCAGCAGTTCGAGGCCCGTGCAGGCCCTTAATTTGGCCCTCCACTTT,CASSSRPVQALNLALHF
NA,TRBJ1-6,few,TRBV7-8,TGTGCCAGCAGCTCCCGCCAAAGCTCCTATAATTCACCCCTCCACTTT,CASSSRQSSYNSPLHF
NA,TRBJ2-1,few,TRBV12-3/TRBV12-4,TGTGCCAGCAGCTCCATATCGGGCTCCTACAATGAGCAGTTCTTC,CASSSISGSYNEQFF
NA,TRBJ2-1,NA,TRBV7-9,TGTGCCAGCAGCTTAGACGGGGGATACTACAATGAGCAGTTCTTC,CASSLDGGYYNEQFF
NA,TRBJ1-6,NA,TRBV11-1,TGTGCCAGCAGCTTGTCCTATTCATCCCTCCACTTT,CASSLSYSSLHF
TRBD1,TRBJ1-1,few,TRBV10-3,TGTGCCATCAGACAGGGGGAGAGGATGAACACTGAAGCTTTCTTT,CAIRQGERMNTEAFF
NA,TRBJ1-2,NA,TRBV4-3,TGCGCCAGCAGCCAAGCGGGAATTAACTATGGCTACACCTTC,CASSQAGINYGYTF
TRBD1,TRBJ1-5,NA,TRBV27,TGTGCCAGCAGTTCGGACAGGGTGAGTCAGCCCCAGCATTTT,CASSSDRVSQPQHF
NA,TRBJ1-1,NA,TRBV9,TGTGCCAGCAGCCCCCGAGGGGGACATCTAAGCGGAAACACTGAAGCTTTCTTT,CASSPRGGHLSGNTEAFF
NA,TRBJ2-7,NA,TRBV6-1,TGTGCCAGCAGTGAATTGGCCGCCCCTTGGTACGAGCAGTACTTC,CASSELAAPWYEQYF
NA,TRBJ1-1,NA,TRBV12-3/TRBV12-4,TGTGCCAGCCACCCCTTCAGGGAGGGCACTGAAGCTTTCTTT,CASHPFREGTEAFF
NA,TRBJ1-6,few,TRBV30,TGTGCCTGGTCCCAAAATTCACCCCTCCACTTT,CAWSQNSPLHF
TRBD2,TRBJ2-2,NA,TRBV7-6,TGTGGCGGGGGGCCTGCGAACACCGGGGAGCTGTTTTTT,CGGGPANTGELFF
NA,TRBJ1-5,NA,TRBV6-6,TGTGCCAGCAGTTACGAAGAGGGGGGGAGCAATCAGCCCCAGCATTTT,CASSYEEGGSNQPQHF
NA,TRBJ1-1,NA,TRBV6-2/TRBV6-3,TGTGCCAGCACCGTAGACAGACTCGTTCCTGAAGCTTTCTTT,CASTVDRLVPEAFF
TRBD1,TRBJ1-2,NA,TRBV28,TGTGCCAGCAGTTTGACAGGGGTAAGAGGCTACACCTTC,CASSLTGVRGYTF
TRBD1,TRBJ1-2,NA,TRBV7-8,TGTGCCAGCAGCCCTCGGACAGGGACAGCCTATGGCTACACCTTC,CASSPRTGTAYGYTF
NA,TRBJ1-3,NA,TRBV28,TGTGCCAGCAGCATGCCGCGAGCCTCCTCTGGAAACACCATATATTTT,CASSMPRASSGNTIYF